This T cell receptor (beta chain) originates from a study of CD8+ T cells in alopecia areata. Turning to the study itself: Patients received oral tofacitinib, 5 to 10 mg twice daily, for moderate-to-severe alopecia areata. General study findings and limits: Having one nonresponder leaves uncertain how baseline CD8+ expansion relates to response.

Remarks on this clone: Its antigen is unknown.

In each case, RNA was isolated and then reverse transcribed into cDNA as the sequencing template. Using immunoSEQ multiplex PCR, the repertoire was profiled, and TCRdb retains in-frame clones only, with some absent. The table has 190,000 or so clones, approximately 56% seen once. V shed 4 bases and J 1 base; nucleotides not matched to a gene: 15. There are 18 residues in the CDR3. Germline V gives CDR1 SGHRS, CDR2 YFSETQ. Treatment: oral pan-JAK inhibitor, 5-10 mg twice daily. Those with alopecia areata gave lesional scalp punch biopsies and peripheral blood. This clonotype was obtained from a human donor with alopecia areata. The sample here was CD4+ T cells sorted from blood, taken at week 4, from a patient treated with tofacitinib. The V and J genes are TRBV5-1 and TRBJ2-5, with TRBD1 identical over 8 bases. The CDR3 DNA follows: TGCGCCAGCAGCAGAGAGCCGAGGACAGGGACCTTCCAAGAGACCCAGTACTTC. This gives the protein CASSREPRTGTFQETQYF. Full variable domain (remainder filled in from reference TRBV5-1 and TRBJ2-5): KAGVTQTPRYLIKTRGQQVTLSCSPISGHRSVSWYQQTPGQGLQFLFEYFSETQRNKGNFPGRFSGRQFSNSRSEMNVSTLELGDSALYLCASSREPRTGTFQETQYFGPGTRLLVL.